This T cell receptor beta chain was recorded in a study of CD4 T cells in relation to SARS-CoV-2 and coronaviruses. Findings of the study overall: No crossreactivity against non-spike viral proteins was tested here. Pre-pandemic and post-infection samples never came from the same donor.

The data were produced by immunoSEQ multiplex PCR, yet TCRdb's version contains in-frame clones alone and is incomplete. Counted here are just under 65,000 clones, over 90% occurring once; the ten biggest clones make up around 0.15%. About this clone itself: Its specificity is unknown.

CD4+ T cells from unexposed donors were obtained before the COVID-19 pandemic (2011-2018). From germline, CDR1 is KGHDR and CDR2 SFDVKD. Trimming shortened V by 3 bases and J by 0 bases, and 4 bases separated the two germline ends. The CDR3 extends over 13 amino acids. This receptor was obtained from a human donor in good health. The rearrangement links TRBV24-1 to TRBJ1-2; no definite D call. Material for sequencing was naive CD4+ T cells from PBMCs. Documented subset: naive CD4+ T cells isolated by negative enrichment. CDR3 nucleotide sequence: TGTGCCACCAGTGATCAGTCTAACTATGGCTACACCTTC. It translates to CATSDQSNYGYTF.